The 10 T cell receptor beta chains below come from one sample, sequenced in a study of memory CD4+ T cells and cytomegalovirus serostatus. Repertoires were generated with immunoSEQ multiplex PCR, while TCRdb's copy carries only in-frame clones and drops some. The sample has some 48,000 clones, just under 80% seen once; the top ten hold approximately 0.97%. Single viable CD3+CD4+CD8-CD45RO+ cells were sorted as the memory CD4+ T cells. Sample: memory CD4+ T cells from blood. The receptor set was obtained from an adult in good health and CMV-seronegative.

This clone was observed a handful of times. V and J are TRBV4-3 and TRBJ1-1; 8 nucleotides agree with TRBD1. The CDR3 extends over 17 amino acids. Trimming removed 6 bases from V and 4 bases from J; junction bases left unmatched: 16. The germline gives CDR1 LGHNA, CDR2 YSLEER. The CDR3 region is CASSPDRGSSSSTEAFF. In nucleotides, the CDR3 is TGCGCCAGCAGTCCCGACAGGGGAAGTAGTAGTAGCACTGAAGCTTTCTTT.

V gene TRBV9 combines with J gene TRBJ2-2; D gene unclear. This CDR3 has 15 residues. Germline values: CDR1 SGDLS, CDR2 YYNGEE. V was pared by 2 bases and J by 0 bases, with 8 bases between. This CDR3 is CASSVLLSNTGELFF. DNA for the CDR3: TGTGCCAGCAGCGTTCTCCTGTCGAACACCGGGGAGCTGTTTTTT.

This chain joins TRBV5-1 and TRBJ1-4; D is possibly TRBD1 (5 bases). Germline lookup yields CDR1 SGHRS and CDR2 YFSETQ. Trimming removed 4 bases from V and 2 bases from J, with 15 bases in between. This CDR3 spans 16 amino acids. The CDR3 loop reads CASSPQAGLTNEKLFF. The CDR3 DNA reads TGCGCCAGCAGCCCTCAGGCGGGGCTCACTAATGAAAAACTGTTTTTT.

The chain is built from TRBV7-2 and TRBJ2-7; the D gene is possibly TRBD2 (7 bases). CDR1 and CDR2 from the germline V gene are SGHTA and FQGNSA. The CDR3 is made up of 14 amino acids. With 6 bases removed from V and 4 bases from J, the gap between germline ends came to 16 bases. The CDR3 DNA follows: TGTGCCAGCAGTTACACGGGGGGCCCGTACGAGCAGTACTTC. It yields the protein CASSYTGGPYEQYF.

The chain uses TRBV5-4 and TRBJ1-2; TRBD1 might be the D (6 bases). V gave up 2 bases and J gave up 7 bases, with 15 bases separating them. The CDR3 contains 14 residues. The germline V gene has CDR1 SGHNT and CDR2 YYREEE (reference sequence). The DNA of the CDR3 is TGTGCCAGCAGCTTCGAATACAGGGAAGCTGGCTACACCTTC. This sequence encodes CASSFEYREAGYTF.

This clone was seen once. The gene calls are TRBV7-2 and TRBJ2-1; TRBD1 matches at 9 bases. With 10 bases clipped from V and 6 bases from J, the junction kept 7 bases outside the gene matches. Germline lookup yields CDR1 SGHTA and CDR2 FQGNSA. The CDR3 totals 13 residues. This CDR3 reads CATGTGLRNEQFF. The DNA for the CDR3 is TGTGCCACAGGGACAGGGTTGCGCAATGAGCAGTTCTTC.

The chain joins TRBV5-8 to TRBJ1-6; tentatively, D is TRBD1 (5 bases). There are 16 residues in the CDR3. CDR1 SGHTS and CDR2 YDEGEE come from the germline V gene. V lost 5 bases and J 7 bases, leaving 19 bases between the germline ends. CDR3 coding DNA: TGTGCCAGCAGTTCCCTCTTAGGGACGAGCAATTCACCCCTCCACTTT. This sequence encodes CASSSLLGTSNSPLHF.

This clone has only a few counts. This chain connects TRBV5-6 to TRBJ1-2, with 8 bases that match TRBD1. This CDR3 is 16 amino acids long. The germline gives CDR1 SGHDT, CDR2 YYEEEE. The junction had 9 bases not matched to a gene; V was cut back by 0 bases and J by 5 bases. The CDR3 DNA reads TGTGCCAGCAGCTTGGATTACAGGGGGGCAGAGTATGGCTACACCTTC. As protein: CASSLDYRGAEYGYTF.

The chain is built from TRBV4-2 and TRBJ1-2; 10 positions match TRBD1. The CDR3 length is 15 residues. Germline CDR1 LGHNA, CDR2 YNFKEQ. Trimming took 4 bases from V and 1 from J; bases not matched to a gene: 3. The CDR3 spells CASSLGTGVNYGYTF. In DNA, the CDR3 is TGTGCCAGCAGCCTCGGGACAGGGGTTAACTATGGCTACACCTTC.

The table lists this clone with a count of one. V and J are TRBV19 and TRBJ2-6; D remains unclear. Looked up from germline, CDR1 is LNHDA and CDR2 is SQIVND (reference sequence). Trimming took off 0 bases at V and 0 bases at J, with 12 bases between the two ends. The length of the CDR3 is 18 residues. The DNA of the CDR3 is TGTGCCAGTAGTATAGACGGAGAGGCGTTCTCTGGGGCCAACGTCCTGACTTTC. This gives the protein CASSIDGEAFSGANVLTF.